Given below is one T cell receptor (beta chain) in context. Its antigen is currently unknown. This record belongs to a study of blood T cells in healthy people across ages. Turning to the study itself: Template switching captured about one barcoded beta molecule per two T cells.

Study outcomes and limitations: A roughly linear fall in TCR beta diversity per million T cells was seen with increasing age.

It was with a sample-barcoded 5' primer and a J-beta primer mix that a second PCR of roughly 6 to 11 cycles was run. With 12 random nucleotides, a template-switch adaptor tagged each individual cDNA molecule. MiXCR was run by TCRdb on the 5' RACE reads, yielding one entry per CDR3 protein. The sample holds hundreds of thousands of distinct CDR3 sequences, more than 20% seen once. Those donating, healthy Caucasian individuals from Russia, were aged roughly 6 to 100. The CDR3 consists of 19 residues. V trimming: 1 base; J trimming: 2 bases; junction bases outside the gene matches: 10. Germline-derived CDR1 and CDR2 are SGHDT and YYEEEE.

V and J are TRBV5-6 and TRBJ2-6; 9 nucleotides match TRBD1. This TCR was recovered from a man between 65 and 85 years old in good health. The specimen sequenced was blood. Here the CDR3 DNA reads TGTGCCAGCAGCTTGTGGGACAGGGTGACAAGGGCTGGGGCCAACGTCCTGACTTTC. Translation: CASSLWDRVTRAGANVLTF.